The clone carrying this TCR beta chain was counted a few times. The target antigen is unknown. This record belongs to a study of blood T cells in healthy people across ages. The use of a sample-barcoded 5' primer and a J-beta primer mix characterized a second PCR of roughly 6 to 11 cycles. Each cDNA molecule was tagged by a template-switch adaptor that had 12 random nucleotides. MiXCR, run by TCRdb on the 5' RACE reads, gives a single entry per CDR3 protein. Counted here are fewer than 950,000 distinct CDR3 sequences, under 40% occurring once; the ten biggest clones make up approximately 13%. Study observations and caveats: TCR beta diversity per million T cells fell roughly linearly with age.

What was sequenced was blood. The clonotype was recovered from a man between 18 and 35 years old in good health.

The CDR3 sequence is CASYSGDYGYTF. CDR3 coding DNA: TGTGCCAGTTACTCAGGGGACTATGGCTACACCTTC. The genes are TRBV25-1 and TRBJ1-2; TRBD1 is a possible D gene (6 bases). The CDR3 loop spans 12 amino acids. Trimming cost V 9 bases and J 3 bases, with 11 bases left between them. Germline CDR1 reads MGHDK; CDR2 reads SYGVNS.